The table lists the clone carrying this T cell receptor (beta chain) with many counts. The data originate from a study of T cells in Graves' hyperthyroidism and ophthalmopathy. Investigators excluded patients with uncontrolled infection, other autoimmune disease, pregnancy or lactation. The diagnostic basis comprised clinical symptoms, serum thyroxine and TRAb, thyroid ultrasound and orbital computed tomography. Amplified TCR beta CDR3 regions derived from RNA transcripts. The TCR CDR3 was amplified in a first-round RT-PCR using the HTBI primer set. MiXCR, run by TCRdb on the multiplex PCR reads, gives a single entry per CDR3 protein. The profile covers nearly 600,000 distinct CDR3 sequences, with over 12% appearing a single time and 7% to 9% taken by the ten largest. The germline V gene has CDR1 LGHDT and CDR2 YNNKEL (reference sequence). The CDR3 length is 16 residues. The V segment lost 4 bases and the J segment 1 base; nucleotides outside the gene matches: 2.

This sequence originates from a woman aged 18 to 35 with Graves' ophthalmopathy. The chain carries TRBV3-1 and TRBJ2-2; 11 positions match TRBD2. Source material: blood. The CDR3 DNA is TGTGCCAGCAGCCGGGGGACTAGCGGGAACACCGGGGAGCTGTTTTTT. Protein sequence: CASSRGTSGNTGELFF. Filled out from reference TRBV3-1 and TRBJ2-2, the complete variable domain reads DTAVSQTPKYLVTQMGNDKSIKCEQNLGHDTMYWYKQDSKKFLKIMFSYNNKELIINETVPNRFSPKSPDKAHLNLHINSLELGDSAVYFCASSRGTSGNTGELFFGEGSRLTVL.